One and the same sample provided the 29 T cell receptor beta chains below, sequenced in a study of regulatory T cells in long-lasting Graves disease. Construction of the TCR beta libraries employed iRepertoire HTBI primers in conjunction with Arm-PCR of CDR3 regions. TCRdb redid the calling of the multiplex PCR reads with MiXCR, one entry per CDR3 protein. This table holds 400,000 to 450,000 distinct CDR3 sequences, roughly a quarter found once. Specified time point: persistent/refractory GD, antithyroid drugs over 5 years with positive TRAb. RNA extracted from PBMCs served as the sequencing template. The starting material was peripheral blood mononuclear cells (PBMCs), obtained when the disease was refractory, from a patient treated with antithyroid drugs. These receptors came from a female donor with Graves disease.

This clonotype occurred many times. The chain has TRBV2 and TRBJ1-4; 7 bases agree with TRBD1. J lost 4 bases, V lost 6 bases, and 11 bases had no gene match. The germline gives CDR1 SNHLY, CDR2 FYNNEI. This CDR3 is built from 16 residues. The CDR3 DNA sequence: TGTGCCAGCAGAGCCAACCCGGGACAGCTTAATGAAAAACTGTTTTTT. Its protein is CASRANPGQLNEKLFF.

This chain links TRBV5-1 with TRBJ1-1, with no clear D. V lost 3 bases and J 1 base, leaving 13 bases between the germline ends. The CDR3 contains 15 residues. Germline CDR1 is SGHRS and CDR2 is YFSETQ. In DNA form, the CDR3 reads TGCGCCAGCAGCTATGGTCCCTGGAGGAACACTGAAGCTTTCTTT. Its protein product is CASSYGPWRNTEAFF.

Points on this clonotype: This may come from a read error, since a much larger clone is one base off. The genes are TRBV11-2 and TRBJ1-1, with 7 bases matching TRBD1. Per the germline V gene, CDR1 is SGHAT and CDR2 is FQNNGV. This CDR3 spans 15 amino acids. With V trimmed by 5 bases and J by 6 bases, 12 bases remained unmatched. In DNA form, the CDR3 reads TGTGCCAGCAGCGACAGGGACGGGACTAACCCTGAAGCTTTCTTT. Translated: CASSDRDGTNPEAFF.

This clonotype was picked up a small number of times. The rearrangement joins TRBV5-1 to TRBJ1-1, with TRBD1 identical over 9 bases. The CDR3 is made up of 14 amino acids. Trimming at V came to 4 bases and at J to 4 bases, leaving 5 bases not matched to a gene. From germline, CDR1 is SGHRS and CDR2 YFSETQ. DNA of the CDR3: TGCGCCAGCAGCCCGGACAGGGGTTTCACTGAAGCTTTCTTT. This codes for CASSPDRGFTEAFF.

This chain connects TRBV10-3 to TRBJ2-4; TRBD2 matches at 8 bases. CDR3 length: 15 amino acids. With V trimmed by 4 bases and J by 1 base, 3 bases remained unmatched. Germline CDR1 and CDR2: ENHRY and SYGVKD. The CDR3 region is CAISVTSGAKNIQYF. CDR3 bases: TGTGCCATCAGTGTCACTAGCGGCGCCAAAAACATTCAGTACTTC.

The CDR3 here is CSVEGGEGLSPIGELFF. The CDR3 nucleotides are TGCAGCGTTGAAGGGGGCGAGGGACTTTCCCCCATCGGGGAGCTGTTTTTT. This rearrangement joins TRBV29-1 to TRBJ2-2; D perhaps matches TRBD2 (6 bases). This CDR3 comprises 17 residues. Germline CDR1 and CDR2: SQVTM and ANQGSEA. The germline V and J ends were trimmed by 1 base and 7 bases, with 22 bases remaining between them.

This clonotype was counted between two and nine times. The chain employs TRBV18 and TRBJ2-6; D not certain. The V end lost 5 bases, the J end lost 0 bases, and 8 bases lay between the germline ends. The germline CDR1 and CDR2 sequences are KGHSH and LQKENI. CDR3 size: 15 residues. The DNA for the CDR3 is TGTGCCAGCTCAGCCCCGAGCTCTGGGGCCAACGTCCTGACTTTC. Translating gives CASSAPSSGANVLTF. Full variable domain (outside the CDR3, taken from reference TRBV18 and TRBJ2-6): NAGVMQNPRHLVRRRGQEARLRCSPMKGHSHVYWYRQLPEEGLKFMVYLQKENIIDESGMPKERFSAEFPKEGPSILRIQQVVRGDSAAYFCASSAPSSGANVLTFGAGSRLTVL.

The CDR3 loop reads CSVEKGGPEAFF. CDR3 bases: TGCAGCGTTGAAAAGGGGGGGCCTGAAGCTTTCTTT. This chain connects TRBV29-1 to TRBJ1-1; maybe TRBD1 (6 bases). V was clipped by 2 bases and J by 6 bases, with 10 bases between them. The CDR3 spans 12 residues. Germline V gene lookup returns CDR1 SQVTM and CDR2 ANQGSEA.

This sequence joins TRBV28 and TRBJ2-7; D remains unclear. The CDR3 extends over 15 amino acids. Germline-derived CDR1 and CDR2 are MDHEN and SYDVKM. The V end was cut by 3 bases, the J end by 2 bases, with 14 bases between. For the CDR3, the DNA is TGTGCCAGCAGTTTTCGTGCCCCGGGCCCCTACGAGCAGTACTTC. This gives the protein CASSFRAPGPYEQYF.

This rearrangement joins TRBV20-1 to TRBJ2-2, with a possible D match to TRBD2 (5 bases). Germline loops: CDR1 DFQATT, CDR2 SNEGSKA (reference sequence). This CDR3 is 14 amino acids long. V was pared by 2 bases and J by 5 bases, with 12 bases between. The CDR3, as DNA: TGCAGTGCTAGACCTGTACGAGGGACCGGGGAGCTGTTTTTT. Translating gives CSARPVRGTGELFF.

The chain recombines TRBV6-1 with TRBJ1-4; perhaps TRBD1 as D (5 bases). This CDR3 contains 13 residues. V was cut by 8 bases and J by 6 bases, with 13 bases left in between. Germline loops: CDR1 MNHNS, CDR2 SASEGT. The CDR3 reads CASGTGRDEKLFF. The CDR3 coding sequence is TGTGCCAGCGGGACCGGGAGGGATGAAAAACTGTTTTTT.

The gene calls are TRBV30 and TRBJ1-1; 7 bases map to TRBD1. CDR1 and CDR2 from the germline V gene are GTSNPN and SVGIG (reference sequence). CDR3 size: 12 residues. V was pared by 6 bases and J by 1 base, with 2 bases of the junction left unmatched. The CDR3 DNA reads TGTGCCTGTGACAGGGAGAACACTGAAGCTTTCTTT. Residues: CACDRENTEAFF.

This chain joins TRBV14 and TRBJ1-2; D uncertain. Trimming pared 0 bases from V and 6 bases from J, leaving 17 bases between. The germline V gene encodes CDR1 SGHDN and CDR2 FVKESK. CDR3 length: 16 amino acids. DNA of the CDR3: TGTGCCAGCAGCCAAGATGCTGGTTTGGGGATCGATGGCTACACCTTC. Translation: CASSQDAGLGIDGYTF.

This chain links TRBV5-1 with TRBJ2-7, with TRBD1 as a possible D gene (6 bases). Germline CDR1 SGHRS, CDR2 YFSETQ. Trimming shortened V by 4 bases and J by 3 bases, and 17 bases separated the two germline ends. The CDR3 is 15 amino acids. This CDR3 is CASSPLRGSLYEQYF. The DNA for the CDR3 is TGCGCCAGCAGCCCCTTGAGGGGGAGTCTCTACGAGCAGTACTTC.

This clonotype was found many times. The chain combines TRBV7-2 with TRBJ1-1, with D possibly TRBD1 on 5 matching bases. Germline assignment: CDR1 SGHTA and CDR2 FQGNSA. V was cut by 5 bases and J by 5 bases, with 15 bases left in between. The CDR3 consists of 14 residues. The CDR3 nucleotides read TGTGCCAGCAGCAAACGGGGCTCGGGGACTGAAGCTTTCTTT. This codes for CASSKRGSGTEAFF.

A few counts support this clonotype. The V call is TRBV6-5, the J call TRBJ2-1, with D possibly matching TRBD2 (5 bases). CDR1 is MNHEY and CDR2 is SVGAGI in the germline V gene. V shed 0 bases and J shed 9 bases, with 12 bases lying between them. This CDR3 comprises 14 residues. The CDR3 loop reads CASSYSPARGEQFF. CDR3 DNA sequence: TGTGCCAGCAGTTACTCGCCTGCCCGGGGTGAGCAGTTCTTC.

The chain employs TRBV7-9 and TRBJ2-2; 8 bases line up with TRBD2. There are 18 residues in the CDR3. With V trimmed by 6 bases and J by 6 bases, 18 bases remained unmatched. Germline-derived CDR1 and CDR2 are SEHNR and FQNEAQ (reference sequence). The CDR3 DNA is TGTGCCAGCAGGTATACCGGGACTAGAGAAGTTCCATCCGGGGAGCTGTTTTTT. Translating it yields CASRYTGTREVPSGELFF. The full variable domain, completed using reference TRBV7-9 and TRBJ2-2, is DTGVSQNPRHKITKRGQNVTFRCDPISEHNRLYWYRQTLGQGPEFLTYFQNEAQLEKSRLLSDRFSAERPKGSFSTLEIQRTEQGDSAMYLCASRYTGTREVPSGELFFGEGSRLTVL.

The chain is built from TRBV11-2 and TRBJ2-1; 10 bases are shared with TRBD2. Germline V gene sequence: CDR1 SGHAT, CDR2 FQNNGV. The CDR3 is made up of 16 amino acids. The V and J ends lost 5 bases and 4 bases, in that order; junction bases with no gene match: 8. The CDR3 loop reads CASSPQGLAAYNEQFF. The DNA for the CDR3 is TGTGCCAGCAGCCCCCAAGGACTAGCGGCTTACAATGAGCAGTTCTTC.

This clonotype was found many times. V and J are TRBV13 and TRBJ1-1, with TRBD1 as a possible D gene (5 bases). V gave up 0 bases and J gave up 5 bases, with 13 bases separating them. The CDR3 is 15 residues long. The germline gives CDR1 PRHDT, CDR2 FYEKMQ (reference sequence). CDR3 loop: CASSLGGGATTEAFF. CDR3 in DNA: TGTGCCAGCAGCTTAGGTGGAGGGGCGACAACTGAAGCTTTCTTT.

V usage is TRBV6-1 and J usage is TRBJ1-3, with D unresolved. The CDR3 contains 16 residues. Germline V CDR1 and CDR2: MNHNS, SASEGT. Trimming shortened V by 5 bases and J by 0 bases, and 14 bases separated the two germline ends. The CDR3 protein is CASSRNTQSSGNTIYF. The CDR3 region has the DNA TGTGCCAGCAGTCGCAATACACAGAGCTCTGGAAACACCATATATTTT.

This clonotype was found many times. The rearrangement joins TRBV5-1 to TRBJ2-2; TRBD1 might be the D (6 bases). The CDR3 is made up of 16 amino acids. Germline V lookup: CDR1 SGHRS, CDR2 YFSETQ. Trimming took off 3 bases at V and 1 base at J, with 13 bases between the two ends. CDR3 region: CASSSSRQVNTGELFF. The CDR3 DNA sequence: TGCGCCAGCAGCTCCTCACGACAGGTGAACACCGGGGAGCTGTTTTTT.

This clonotype was detected ten times or more. The CDR3 here is CASRVGHSSYEQYF. The CDR3 DNA reads TGTGCCAGCAGAGTGGGACACAGCTCCTACGAGCAGTACTTC. This rearrangement joins TRBV6-1 to TRBJ2-7, with a possible D match to TRBD1 (6 bases). Between the trimmed V and J ends, which lost 6 bases and 0 bases, there was a span of 12 bases. The CDR3 has 14 residues. Per the germline V gene, CDR1 is MNHNS and CDR2 is SASEGT.

The sample holds a few counts of this clonotype. The CDR3 is CASSPSSTGDYGYTF. The CDR3 DNA reads TGCGCCAGCAGCCCTTCCTCCACAGGTGACTATGGCTACACCTTC. J is TRBJ1-2 and V is TRBV5-1, with D possibly being TRBD1 (5 bases). V dropped 4 bases and J dropped 3 bases, with 16 bases sitting between them. This CDR3 comprises 15 residues. Germline V gene lookup returns CDR1 SGHRS and CDR2 YFSETQ.

This clonotype was seen more than once but under ten times. The chain employs TRBV5-1 and TRBJ1-2, with D maybe TRBD1 (6 bases). The length of the CDR3 is 14 residues. Trimming cost V 3 bases and J 6 bases, with 15 bases left between them. CDR1 and CDR2 from the germline V gene are SGHRS and YFSETQ. CDR3 DNA sequence: TGCGCCAGCAGCTCTGGGGCAGGGGAAAATGGCTACACCTTC. This translates into CASSSGAGENGYTF.

The rearrangement uses TRBV5-6 and TRBJ1-2; D is unresolved. CDR3 size: 16 residues. Germline CDR1 and CDR2: SGHDT and YYEEEE. Trimming removed 4 bases from V and 7 bases from J, with 23 bases in between. CDR3 sequence: CASSGSRENELPGYTF. The CDR3 bases are TGTGCCAGCAGCGGGTCCCGGGAGAACGAACTACCTGGCTACACCTTC.

The genes are TRBV5-1 and TRBJ2-7; 9 bases line up with TRBD1. J gave up 6 bases and V 0 bases, and 7 bases lay outside the gene matches. The CDR3 extends over 15 amino acids. CDR1 is SGHRS and CDR2 is YFSETQ in the germline V gene. The CDR3 spells CASSLARGQGSEQYF. Written as DNA, the CDR3 is TGCGCCAGCAGCTTGGCCAGGGGACAGGGCTCCGAGCAGTACTTC.

Comment on this clonotype: A much larger clone differs from this one at a single base, so this may be a read error. This chain connects TRBV6-1 to TRBJ1-1; no clear D gene. Trimming shortened V by 3 bases and J by 5 bases, and 10 bases separated the two germline ends. Per the germline V gene, CDR1 is MNHNS and CDR2 is SASEGT. The CDR3 contains 13 residues. CDR3: CASSDRLLTEAFF. CDR3 DNA sequence: TGTGCCAGCAGTGACAGGTTATTGACTGAAGCTTTCTTT.

This clonotype was found many times. The chain carries TRBV6-2 or TRBV6-3 and TRBJ1-1, with D unclear. Germline CDR1 is MNHEY and CDR2 is SVGEGT. CDR3 length: 13 amino acids. Trimming shortened V by 0 bases and J by 8 bases, and 10 bases separated the two germline ends. Here the CDR3 reads CASSYSGQTEAFF. CDR3 in DNA: TGTGCCAGCAGTTACTCTGGCCAGACAGAAGCTTTCTTT.

The chain recombines TRBV7-2 with TRBJ2-2, with D uncertain. There are 16 residues in the CDR3. Germline V gene sequence: CDR1 SGHTA, CDR2 FQGNSA. Trimming left V 4 bases short and J 2 bases short, with 14 bases between. The CDR3 reads CASSSAGRRNTGELFF. CDR3 DNA sequence: TGTGCCAGCAGCTCCGCCGGAAGAAGAAACACCGGGGAGCTGTTTTTT.